The 22 T cell receptor beta chains given below trace back to one sample, sequenced in a study of vaccination effects on CD4 cells after COVID-19. Generated by immunoSEQ multiplex PCR, the TCRdb table keeps only in-frame clones and is missing some. The sample includes approximately 13,000 clones, 76% of them seen just once. Their cognate antigens are unknown. Expansion with viral peptide pools was applied to antigen-specific CD4+ T cells by the ViraFEST assay prior to sequencing. Having been cultured for around ten days, the cells underwent CD4+ T cell isolation. The input for sequencing was CD4+ T cells from PBMCs cultured with HCoV-229E spike peptides, taken before COVID-19 vaccination. Receptors originate from a human donor who received a COVID-19 vaccine.

The rearrangement joins TRBV28 to TRBJ1-2; D possibly corresponds to TRBD1 (5 bases). This CDR3 has 15 residues. Looked up from germline, CDR1 is MDHEN and CDR2 is SYDVKM. V lost 7 bases and J 5 bases, leaving 20 bases between the germline ends. The CDR3 coding sequence is TGTGCCAGCACCTCCCAGGGTTGGGGAAATTATGGCTACACCTTC. It yields the protein CASTSQGWGNYGYTF.

The V call is TRBV7-2, the J call TRBJ2-7; 9 bases are a match to TRBD1. The CDR3 covers 18 residues. Germline V lookup: CDR1 SGHTA, CDR2 FQGNSA. With V trimmed by 5 bases and J by 0 bases, 14 bases remained unmatched. CDR3 in amino acids: CASSLVRGSGQGSYEQYF. For the CDR3, the DNA is TGTGCCAGCAGCCTCGTTAGGGGGTCGGGACAGGGCTCCTACGAGCAGTACTTC.

The chain employs TRBV10-3 and TRBJ1-6, with D possibly being TRBD1 (6 bases). From germline, CDR1 is ENHRY and CDR2 SYGVKD. There are 13 residues in the CDR3. The V and J ends lost 5 bases and 11 bases respectively, with 13 bases between them. The CDR3 DNA reads TGTGCCATCAGTCCGGACAGAGTGACACCCCTCCACTTT. This codes for CAISPDRVTPLHF.

The chain links TRBV5-5 to TRBJ2-7; 8 nucleotides align to TRBD1. The CDR3 is 13 amino acids. V was clipped by 5 bases and J by 2 bases; unmatched bases: 3. Germline values: CDR1 SGHKS, CDR2 YYEKEE (reference sequence). For the CDR3, the DNA is TGTGCCAGCAGTCAGGGGGCCGCCTACGAGCAGTACTTC. Its translation is CASSQGAAYEQYF.

This clone was counted a single time. This chain uses TRBV6-1 with TRBJ2-1, with 8 bases fitting TRBD2. The CDR3 contains 16 residues. Germline V CDR1 and CDR2: MNHNS, SASEGT. The J segment lost 5 bases and the V segment lost 1 base, leaving 7 bases of the junction unmatched. The CDR3 here is CASSEDRVAGNNEQFF. CDR3 DNA: TGTGCCAGCAGTGAAGACCGGGTAGCGGGAAACAATGAGCAGTTCTTC.

The table lists this clone with a count of one. This chain uses TRBV10-3 with TRBJ1-2; D unresolved. The CDR3 is 12 residues long. Germline V CDR1 and CDR2: ENHRY, SYGVKD. V was shortened by 5 bases and J by 7 bases, with 11 bases between the two germline ends. The CDR3 DNA follows: TGTGCCATCAGTTCACAAAACCGTGGCTACACCTTC. Encoded protein: CAISSQNRGYTF.

The V call is TRBV3-1 (or the pseudogene TRBV3-2), the J call TRBJ1-1; no clear D. Germline CDR1 reads LGHDT; CDR2 reads YNNKEL (reference sequence). Trimming cost V 1 base and J 2 bases, with 11 bases left between them. The length of the CDR3 is 15 residues. CDR3 loop: CASSQASYSNTEAFF. The CDR3 DNA follows: TGTGCCAGCAGCCAAGCTTCCTACTCCAACACTGAAGCTTTCTTT.

The chain has TRBV3-1 (or the pseudogene TRBV3-2) and TRBJ2-2; a possible D gene is TRBD1 (6 bases). Trimming left V 8 bases short and J 6 bases short, with 16 bases between. Germline V gene sequence: CDR1 LGHDT, CDR2 YNNKEL (reference sequence). The CDR3 sequence is 14 residues long. The CDR3 DNA reads TGTGCCAGCGGGGGACATACTGGCGCCGGGGAGCTGTTTTTT. Translated: CASGGHTGAGELFF.

The chain links TRBV6-5 to TRBJ2-7; 8 positions match TRBD1. Germline V gene data show CDR1 as MNHEY and CDR2 as SVGAGI. Losses at the gene ends were 4 bases for V and 7 bases for J; bases not matched to a gene: 6. This CDR3 has 13 amino acids. Written as DNA, the CDR3 is TGTGCCAGCAGTTTCAGACAGGGGAGAGAGCAGTACTTC. Its translation: CASSFRQGREQYF.

This sequence joins TRBV6-1 and TRBJ1-2; D not certain. Trimming stripped 3 bases from V and 4 bases from J, with 15 bases between. The germline V gene encodes CDR1 MNHNS and CDR2 SASEGT. The CDR3 runs to 15 residues. The CDR3 here is CASSERADPVYGYTF. CDR3 in DNA: TGTGCCAGCAGTGAGCGCGCGGATCCCGTCTATGGCTACACCTTC.

The rearrangement links TRBV27 to TRBJ2-7, with 7 positions matching TRBD1. Germline-derived CDR1 and CDR2 are MNHEY and SMNVEV (reference sequence). The CDR3 has 15 amino acids. V was clipped by 0 bases and J by 3 bases; unmatched bases: 5. CDR3: CASSLSGTAGYEQYF. The CDR3 DNA reads TGTGCCAGCAGTTTATCCGGGACAGCCGGCTACGAGCAGTACTTC.

This clone occurred a few times. The rearrangement uses TRBV3-1 (or the pseudogene TRBV3-2) and TRBJ2-7, with D tentatively TRBD2 (5 bases). The ends were cut back, 4 bases at V and 2 bases at J, with 6 bases in the middle. CDR1 is LGHDT and CDR2 is YNNKEL in the germline V gene (reference sequence). CDR3 length: 12 residues. CDR3 protein: CASSPGAYEQYF. Written as DNA, the CDR3 is TGTGCCAGCAGCCCCGGGGCCTACGAGCAGTACTTC.

This clone was picked up a small number of times. The rearrangement uses TRBV28 and TRBJ1-1; 8 bases fit TRBD1. This CDR3 comprises 11 residues. CDR1 and CDR2 (germline): MDHEN, SYDVKM. V lost 6 bases and J lost 11; bases outside the gene matches: 5. The CDR3 DNA is TGTGCCAGCAGCCGGGACAGGTGGGCTTTCTTT. It yields the protein CASSRDRWAFF.

The chain combines TRBV29-1 with TRBJ1-1; D is uncertain. V lost 4 bases and J lost 3, with 21 bases in between. Germline values: CDR1 SQVTM, CDR2 ANQGSEA. The CDR3 has 16 residues. CDR3 amino acids: CSVAPRFRGKDTEAFF. CDR3 nucleotide sequence: TGCAGCGTTGCTCCACGGTTCAGAGGTAAGGACACTGAAGCTTTCTTT.

This clone was observed a single time. The chain recombines TRBV3-1 (or the pseudogene TRBV3-2) with TRBJ1-1; D is unresolved. V was pared by 6 bases and J by 10 bases, with 18 bases between. CDR1 and CDR2 from the germline V gene are LGHDT and YNNKEL (reference sequence). The CDR3 covers 13 residues. DNA for the CDR3: TGTGCCAGCAGGGCAGGCGGTATTATGGGAGCTTTCTTT. This translates into CASRAGGIMGAFF.

This clone was recorded a few times. The chain joins TRBV29-1 to TRBJ1-5; unclear D gene. CDR1 SQVTM and CDR2 ANQGSEA come from the germline V gene. Trimming took off 4 bases at V and 0 bases at J, with 7 bases between the two ends. The CDR3 runs 13 residues. The chain's CDR3 is CSVGQNSNQPQHF. CDR3 nucleotide sequence: TGCAGCGTTGGGCAGAATAGCAATCAGCCCCAGCATTTT. The variable domain in full, with the rest retrieved from reference TRBV29-1 and TRBJ1-5, is SAVISQKPSRDICQRGTSLTIQCQVDSQVTMMFWYRQQPGQSLTLIATANQGSEATYESGFVIDKFPISRPNLTFSTLTVSNMSPEDSSIYLCSVGQNSNQPQHFGDGTRLSIL.

The chain is built from TRBV5-1 and TRBJ2-7; 7 nucleotides match TRBD1. Germline V gives CDR1 SGHRS, CDR2 YFSETQ. V gave up 0 bases and J gave up 3 bases; unmatched junction bases: 9. The CDR3 is 16 residues long. CDR3 coding DNA: TGCGCCAGCAGCTTGGGGACAGGCGAATTATACTACGAGCAGTACTTC. This codes for CASSLGTGELYYEQYF.

CDR3 protein: CASSLHYEQYF. DNA of the CDR3: TGTGCCAGCAGTTTACACTACGAGCAGTACTTC. The V and J genes are TRBV12-3 or TRBV12-4 and TRBJ2-7; D unresolved. Trimming left V 2 bases short and J 3 bases short, with 2 bases between. The CDR3 covers 11 residues.

The V and J genes are TRBV4-2 and TRBJ1-6; D may be TRBD1 (5 bases). Germline loops: CDR1 LGHNA, CDR2 YNFKEQ. This CDR3 is built from 15 residues. V shed 2 bases and J shed 3 bases, with 8 bases lying between them. Here the CDR3 reads CASSQPGSYNSPLHF. The CDR3 DNA reads TGTGCCAGCAGCCAACCAGGGAGCTATAATTCACCCCTCCACTTT.

The chain joins TRBV9 to TRBJ1-4; the D is unclear. The germline V and J ends were trimmed by 1 base and 8 bases, with 18 bases remaining between them. Germline assignment: CDR1 SGDLS and CDR2 YYNGEE. The CDR3 is 16 residues long. The CDR3 loop reads CASSVRAGRGGEKLFF. The CDR3 region has the DNA TGTGCCAGCAGCGTAAGAGCCGGGCGGGGAGGAGAAAAACTGTTTTTT.

J is TRBJ2-1 and V is TRBV15; D possibly uses TRBD1 or TRBD2 (6 bases each). The CDR3 consists of 17 residues. V lost 6 bases and J 1 base, leaving 19 bases between the germline ends. The germline V gene encodes CDR1 LNHNV and CDR2 YYDKDF (reference sequence). The CDR3 spells CATSKGGLSKSYNEQFF. CDR3 in DNA: TGTGCCACCAGTAAGGGGGGATTGAGTAAGTCCTACAATGAGCAGTTCTTC.

The chain has TRBV2 and TRBJ2-7; D remains ambiguous. Trimming took 3 bases from V and 9 from J, leaving 12 bases between them. This CDR3 region has 12 residues. Germline assignment: CDR1 SNHLY and CDR2 FYNNEI. As DNA, the CDR3 is TGTGCCAGCAGTGACCTTGCCCCGCGGCAGTACTTC. It encodes CASSDLAPRQYF.